This T cell receptor beta chain emerged from a study of shared clonotypes between healthy human individuals. Study-level background: Researchers assigned three CD4 naive, three CD4 memory, two CD8 naive and one CD8 memory plate to each donor.

Method: immunoSEQ multiplex PCR; TCRdb's copy keeps in-frame clones and lacks some. The table shows about 1,900,000 clones, with less than 95% occurring only once. Whole-study findings and limits: A limitation of the genetic and exposure-history diversity represented arose from few donors.

Concerning this clone itself: What it recognizes is unknown.

CD45RO-negative, CCR7-selected cells formed the naive CD8 fraction, which excluded terminally differentiated effector memory CD45RA+ cells. The sequenced material came from naive CD8+ T cells sorted from blood. The receptor comes from a man aged 18 to 29 in good health.

CDR3 residues: CASSYQLADTQYF. In nucleotides, the CDR3 is TGTGCCAGCAGCTATCAACTAGCGGATACGCAGTATTTT. This rearrangement joins TRBV5-6 to TRBJ2-3; 7 positions match TRBD2. Germline values: CDR1 SGHDT, CDR2 YYEEEE. J gave up 6 bases and V 3 bases, and 4 bases lay outside the gene matches. The CDR3 spans 13 residues. The variable domain in full, completed from reference TRBV5-6 and TRBJ2-3, reads DAGVTQSPTHLIKTRGQQVTLRCSPKSGHDTVSWYQQALGQGPQFIFQYYEEEERQRGNFPDRFSGHQFPNYSSELNVNALLLGDSALYLCASSYQLADTQYFGPGTRLTVL.